Below are 26 T cell receptor beta chains sequenced from a single sample in a study of T cells in Graves' hyperthyroidism and ophthalmopathy. From RNA transcripts, TCR beta CDR3 regions were amplified. The HTBI set primed first-round TCR CDR3 RT-PCR. TCRdb reprocessed the multiplex PCR reads with MiXCR, giving one entry per CDR3 protein. The sample holds approximately 360,000 distinct CDR3 sequences, 20% to 30% seen once. Sequencing used blood. Receptors originate from a man aged 50 to 60 with Graves' hyperthyroidism.

This chain links TRBV11-1 with TRBJ2-7, with TRBD2 matching over 8 bases. This CDR3 has 14 residues. In germline, CDR1 is SGHAT, CDR2 FQDESV (reference sequence). With V trimmed by 5 bases and J by 5 bases, 8 bases remained unmatched. The CDR3 DNA follows: TGTGCCAGCAGCCAACGAGCGGGAGCTAACGAGCAGTACTTC. This translates into CASSQRAGANEQYF.

As to this clonotype: This may come from a read error, since a much larger clone is one base off. The V and J genes are TRBV6-1 and TRBJ2-5, with 7 bases that match TRBD2. The CDR3 runs to 13 residues. Germline V gene data show CDR1 as MNHNS and CDR2 as SASEGT. The CDR3 protein is CASSSAGWETRYF. The CDR3 DNA is TGTGCCAGCAGCTCAGCGGGATGGGAGACCCGGTACTTC.

This clonotype was observed at least ten times. The chain recombines TRBV7-2 with TRBJ2-1; 8 nucleotides match TRBD1. Trimming took 0 bases from V and 5 from J; bases not matched to a gene: 6. Germline CDR1 is SGHTA and CDR2 is FQGNSA. This CDR3 is built from 16 residues. The CDR3 sequence is CASSLALRTGNNEQFF. The CDR3 DNA is TGTGCCAGCAGCTTAGCGTTGCGGACAGGGAACAATGAGCAGTTCTTC.

This clonotype was counted a few times. The J gene is TRBJ1-1, the V gene TRBV20-1; no clear D. The V gene's germline CDR1 is DFQATT and CDR2 SNEGSKA (reference sequence). Between the trimmed V and J ends, which lost 3 bases and 2 bases, there was a span of 10 bases. The CDR3 consists of 13 residues. The CDR3 nucleotides read TGCAGTGCTAGGGTCGATACCAACACTGAAGCTTTCTTT. Its protein product is CSARVDTNTEAFF.

V is TRBV11-2 and J is TRBJ2-6, with 8 nucleotides matching TRBD2. V trimming: 5 bases; J trimming: 4 bases; junction bases outside the gene matches: 7. Germline V gene sequence: CDR1 SGHAT, CDR2 FQNNGV. CDR3 size: 16 residues. The CDR3 region has the DNA TGTGCCAGCAGCCTTCTAGCGGGCTCCGGGGCCAACGTCCTGACTTTC. Its translation: CASSLLAGSGANVLTF.

In its sample, this clonotype was seen a few times. J is TRBJ2-1 and V is TRBV5-1; D call uncertain. Germline CDR1 SGHRS, CDR2 YFSETQ. The CDR3 loop spans 14 amino acids. Trimming removed 0 bases at V and 4 bases at J, with 8 bases between. CDR3 sequence: CASSLVSEYNEQFF. CDR3 DNA: TGCGCCAGCAGCTTGGTTTCAGAGTACAATGAGCAGTTCTTC.

This chain links TRBV7-9 with TRBJ1-4, with 9 nucleotides matching TRBD1. Per germline, CDR1 SEHNR and CDR2 FQNEAQ (reference sequence). This CDR3 is built from 15 residues. The V gene end was trimmed by 5 bases and the J gene end by 5 bases; junction bases not matched to a gene: 6. The CDR3 loop reads CASSRQTGGNEKLFF. CDR3 bases: TGTGCCAGCAGCAGGCAGACAGGGGGGAATGAAAAACTGTTTTTT. Together with reference TRBV7-9 and TRBJ1-4, the CDR3 gives the full variable domain: DTGVSQNPRHKITKRGQNVTFRCDPISEHNRLYWYRQTLGQGPEFLTYFQNEAQLEKSRLLSDRFSAERPKGSFSTLEIQRTEQGDSAMYLCASSRQTGGNEKLFFGSGTQLSVL.

This clonotype was seen only a few times. The V gene is TRBV28, the J gene TRBJ1-1; D gene unclear. Germline V gene lookup returns CDR1 MDHEN and CDR2 SYDVKM. There are 12 residues in the CDR3. V was shortened by 6 bases and J by 8 bases, with 13 bases between the two germline ends. CDR3 DNA: TGTGCCAGCAGCTCCCCTCTAGGGGAAGCTTTCTTT. Residues: CASSSPLGEAFF.

This clonotype was detected ten times or more. The chain links TRBV5-1 to TRBJ2-1, with D possibly TRBD1 on 5 matching bases. The CDR3 extends over 14 amino acids. Germline lookup yields CDR1 SGHRS and CDR2 YFSETQ. The V gene lost 2 bases and the J gene lost 2 bases, with 8 bases spanning the gap. Here the CDR3 reads CASSFIGAYNEQFF. DNA of the CDR3: TGCGCCAGCAGCTTTATAGGGGCCTACAATGAGCAGTTCTTC.

This clonotype was counted at least ten times. This chain uses TRBV7-6 with TRBJ2-5; tentatively, D is TRBD2 (5 bases). The germline V gene has CDR1 SGHVS and CDR2 FNYEAQ. The CDR3 sequence is 14 residues long. The V end was cut by 1 base, the J end by 5 bases, with 11 bases between. The DNA of the CDR3 is TGTGCCAGCAGCTTAGTACTAGAGGAGGAGACCCAGTACTTC. It specifies CASSLVLEEETQYF.

CDR3 bases: TGTGCCAGCATTGAAGCGGGGACTCGTGAGACCCAGTACTTC. Its protein is CASIEAGTRETQYF. This chain links TRBV28 with TRBJ2-5, with TRBD2 matching 7 bases. The germline V gene encodes CDR1 MDHEN and CDR2 SYDVKM. This CDR3 spans 14 amino acids. The V segment lost 7 bases and the J segment 5 bases; nucleotides outside the gene matches: 10.

This clonotype was recorded a few times. The chain has TRBV5-1 and TRBJ2-2; TRBD1 might be the D (6 bases). Germline CDR1 is SGHRS and CDR2 is YFSETQ. V was trimmed by 3 bases and J by 9 bases, leaving 21 bases between them. The CDR3 has 16 amino acids. The DNA of the CDR3 is TGCGCCAGCAGCTCCATACAGGGCCCGCAGTTTAGGGAGCTGTTTTTT. Translation: CASSSIQGPQFRELFF.

This clonotype was recorded a few times. This rearrangement joins TRBV7-2 to TRBJ2-7; 14 bases fit TRBD2. Trimming cost V 5 bases and J 5 bases; bases outside gene matches: 5. CDR1 and CDR2 (germline): SGHTA, FQGNSA. The length of the CDR3 is 15 residues. The CDR3 reads CASSNRLAGGDEQYF. The CDR3, as DNA: TGTGCCAGCAGCAATCGACTAGCGGGAGGGGACGAGCAGTACTTC.

This clonotype was observed at least ten times. The chain combines TRBV11-2 with TRBJ2-7, with TRBD2 identical over 15 bases. This CDR3 has 17 amino acids. Trimming removed 5 bases from V and 1 base from J; junction bases left unmatched: 6. Germline V lookup: CDR1 SGHAT, CDR2 FQNNGV. The CDR3 coding sequence is TGTGCCAGCAGCCCGGGACTAGCGGGAGGATGGTCCTACGAGCAGTACTTC. It translates to CASSPGLAGGWSYEQYF.

The sample holds many counts of this clonotype. The chain is built from TRBV27 and TRBJ1-1, with TRBD1 identical over 7 bases. Germline values: CDR1 MNHEY, CDR2 SMNVEV (reference sequence). J gave up 1 base and V 3 bases, and 8 bases lay outside the gene matches. The CDR3 runs 16 residues. The CDR3 nucleotides read TGTGCCAGCAGTTTCACAGGGACAGACCCGAACACTGAAGCTTTCTTT. Translating it yields CASSFTGTDPNTEAFF.

This clonotype was detected a few times. This rearrangement joins TRBV20-1 to TRBJ1-1, with D maybe TRBD1 (6 bases). Between the trimmed V and J ends, which lost 6 bases and 5 bases, there was a span of 10 bases. Germline V gives CDR1 DFQATT, CDR2 SNEGSKA (reference sequence). The CDR3 sequence is 11 residues long. The DNA of the CDR3 is TGCAGTGCATCAGGGGTAACTGAAGCTTTCTTT. The encoded protein is CSASGVTEAFF.

Ten or more counts support this clonotype. J is TRBJ2-7 and V is TRBV3-1; D not resolved. The germline CDR1 and CDR2 sequences are LGHDT and YNNKEL (reference sequence). The CDR3 sequence is 11 residues long. The V and J ends lost 2 bases and 4 bases respectively, with 3 bases between them. In DNA, the CDR3 is TGTGCCAGCAGCCAACAGTACGAGCAGTACTTC. Amino acids: CASSQQYEQYF.

This clonotype was detected ten times or more. The rearrangement links TRBV30 to TRBJ1-5; D might be TRBD1 (5 bases). Looked up from germline, CDR1 is GTSNPN and CDR2 is SVGIG (reference sequence). The CDR3 covers 13 residues. With 3 bases removed from V and 6 bases from J, the gap between germline ends came to 12 bases. CDR3 residues: CAWRDRTGQPQHF. CDR3 coding DNA: TGTGCCTGGAGAGACAGAACAGGTCAGCCCCAGCATTTT.

The chain is built from TRBV6-1 and TRBJ1-1; a possible D gene is TRBD1 (5 bases). The V end was cut by 2 bases, the J end by 3 bases, with 10 bases between. CDR1 is MNHNS and CDR2 is SASEGT in the germline V gene. This CDR3 has 14 amino acids. This CDR3 reads CASSESGGDTEAFF. DNA of the CDR3: TGTGCCAGCAGTGAATCAGGAGGGGACACTGAAGCTTTCTTT.

The rearrangement uses TRBV4-2 and TRBJ2-7; 9 nucleotides agree with TRBD2. The germline V gene encodes CDR1 LGHNA and CDR2 YNFKEQ. V shed 4 bases and J 5 bases; nucleotides not matched to a gene: 6. The CDR3 runs to 14 residues. The CDR3: CASSPREGPDEQYF. The CDR3 region has the DNA TGTGCCAGCAGCCCGCGGGAGGGCCCGGACGAGCAGTACTTC.

The CDR3 nucleotides are TGCAGCGTTGAGGCCAGCCAACCTGGCTACACCTTC. It encodes CSVEASQPGYTF. The chain employs TRBV29-1 and TRBJ1-2; D is ambiguous. The CDR3 spans 12 residues. Trimming left V 3 bases short and J 7 bases short, with 12 bases between. Germline V gene sequence: CDR1 SQVTM, CDR2 ANQGSEA.

The chain carries TRBV7-9 and TRBJ1-6; D is undetermined. CDR3 length: 15 amino acids. In germline, CDR1 is SEHNR, CDR2 FQNEAQ (reference sequence). Trimming left V 4 bases short and J 7 bases short, with 14 bases between. CDR3 loop: CASSSAPNRNSPLHF. In DNA form, the CDR3 reads TGTGCCAGCAGCTCGGCCCCTAATAGAAATTCACCCCTCCACTTT.

V is TRBV6-1 and J is TRBJ2-7, with 7 nucleotides matching TRBD1. The CDR3 has 14 amino acids. Unmatched junction bases numbered 7, after V lost 5 bases and J lost 3 bases. The V gene's germline CDR1 is MNHNS and CDR2 SASEGT. CDR3 sequence (DNA): TGTGCCAGCAGTTCCGGGACAGTACACTACGAGCAGTACTTC. Its protein is CASSSGTVHYEQYF.

CDR3 sequence reads: CASSSLQGADYGYTF. DNA of the CDR3: TGTGCCAGCAGTTCCCTACAGGGGGCTGACTATGGCTACACCTTC. The V call is TRBV27, the J call TRBJ1-2; 9 nucleotides align to TRBD1. V was clipped by 4 bases and J by 3 bases; unmatched bases: 6. The CDR3 is made up of 15 amino acids. The germline V gene encodes CDR1 MNHEY and CDR2 SMNVEV (reference sequence).

This clonotype occurred a few times. The J gene is TRBJ2-4, the V gene TRBV7-9, with no clear D. The CDR3 spans 11 residues. Germline V CDR1 and CDR2: SEHNR, FQNEAQ (reference sequence). Trimming left V 3 bases short and J 8 bases short, with 5 bases between. CDR3 bases: TGTGCCAGCAGCTTTGGGGACATTCAGTACTTC. It specifies CASSFGDIQYF.

This clonotype was recorded a few times. The chain is built from TRBV6-1 and TRBJ2-2; D is possibly TRBD1 or TRBD2 (6 bases each). Germline lookup yields CDR1 MNHNS and CDR2 SASEGT. V was pared by 0 bases and J by 6 bases, with 14 bases between. The CDR3 covers 16 residues. The CDR3: CASSEAGGRMSGELFF. CDR3 coding DNA: TGTGCCAGCAGTGAAGCTGGGGGGCGCATGTCCGGGGAGCTGTTTTTT.